This T cell receptor (beta chain) comes out of a study of cytomegalovirus exposure and HLA in healthy donors. The overall study: From 150 million to 200 million T cells, an earlier analysis saw roughly 120 million unique TCR beta sequences.

Study results and caveats: There were some public TCRs occurring in many donors, but most TCR sequences were rare. Later analysis identified 17,000 or so TCR beta sequences associated with HLA alleles, using a false discovery rate threshold of 0.05.

The donors comprised healthy bone marrow donors. It was with 60 Vbeta and 13 Jbeta primers that the PCR ran. Clones were sequenced by immunoSEQ multiplex PCR, and TCRdb holds only the in-frame ones, with some missing. The sample records some 150,000 clones, roughly 77% being singletons. A note on this clone: Its antigen is as yet unknown.

The V end was cut by 4 bases, the J end by 6 bases, with 12 bases between. The CDR3 is 13 residues long. Germline loops: CDR1 LNHDA, CDR2 SQIVND (reference sequence). The sequencing sample was made of PBMCs. The V gene is TRBV19, the J gene TRBJ1-1; D may be TRBD1 (5 bases). This TCR was recovered from a man aged 35-49 years in good health and CMV-seronegative. CDR3 DNA: TGTGCCAGTAGTACCCTCACGGGGGCTGAAGCTTTCTTT. It is translated as CASSTLTGAEAFF.